This T cell receptor (beta chain) was documented in a study of blood T cell repertoires in COVID-19. As for the study in general: Samples representing acute and convalescent COVID-19 were sourced from the United States, Italy and Spain.

The germline V and J ends were trimmed by 0 bases and 0 bases, with 19 bases remaining between them. This CDR3 is 19 amino acids long. Germline V gene data show CDR1 as LGHNA and CDR2 as YNFKEQ. This clone was counted only a few times. In the original workflow: Using reference gene primer amplification, nucleated cell counts were estimated. Data came from immunoSEQ multiplex PCR; TCRdb stores just in-frame clones and leaves some out. V, J and clone size are taken as reported in that table, and D and trimming were inferred from the DNA itself. The table has 50,000 to 80,000 clones, more than 75% seen once; the top ten hold 5.3%.

The TCR was taken from a human donor in a cohort sampled during active COVID-19. The chain combines TRBV4-2 with TRBJ2-3; D may be TRBD2 (7 bases). What was sequenced was peripheral blood. CDR3 loop: CASSQDSRLGGRSTDTQYF. DNA of the CDR3: TGTGCCAGCAGCCAAGATAGTCGGTTGGGGGGGCGGAGCACAGATACGCAGTATTTT.